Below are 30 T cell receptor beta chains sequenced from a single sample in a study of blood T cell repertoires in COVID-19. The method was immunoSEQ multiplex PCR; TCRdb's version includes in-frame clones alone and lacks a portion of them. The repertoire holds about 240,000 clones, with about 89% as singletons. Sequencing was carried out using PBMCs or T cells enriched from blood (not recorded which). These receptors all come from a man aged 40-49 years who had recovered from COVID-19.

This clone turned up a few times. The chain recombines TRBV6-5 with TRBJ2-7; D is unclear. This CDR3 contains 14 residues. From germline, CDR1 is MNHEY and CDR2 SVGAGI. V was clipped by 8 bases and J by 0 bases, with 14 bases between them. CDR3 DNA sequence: TGTGCCAGCTGCCAAGCCTTAAACTCCTACGAGCAGTACTTC. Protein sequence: CASCQALNSYEQYF.

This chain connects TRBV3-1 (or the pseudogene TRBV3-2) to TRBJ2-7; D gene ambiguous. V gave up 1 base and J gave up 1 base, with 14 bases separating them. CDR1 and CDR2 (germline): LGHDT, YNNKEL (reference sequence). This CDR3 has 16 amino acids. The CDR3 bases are TGTGCCAGCAGCCAAGTGTCAGTTGTACCATCCTACGAGCAGTACTTC. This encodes CASSQVSVVPSYEQYF.

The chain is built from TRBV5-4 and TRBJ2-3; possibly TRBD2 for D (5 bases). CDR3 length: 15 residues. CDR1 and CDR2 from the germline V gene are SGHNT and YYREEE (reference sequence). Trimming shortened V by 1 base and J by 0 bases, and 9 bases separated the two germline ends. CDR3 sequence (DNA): TGTGCCAGCAGCTTGCGACGCGGGAGCACAGATACGCAGTATTTT. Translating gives CASSLRRGSTDTQYF.

Written as DNA, the CDR3 is TGCAGTGCTAGTAGGGGGCTTGGGGATCAGCCCCAGCATTTT. Translated, it gives CSASRGLGDQPQHF. The rearrangement joins TRBV20-1 to TRBJ1-5; 7 positions match TRBD1. The CDR3 has 14 amino acids. CDR1 and CDR2 from the germline V gene are DFQATT and SNEGSKA (reference sequence). V gave up 3 bases and J gave up 5 bases; unmatched junction bases: 7.

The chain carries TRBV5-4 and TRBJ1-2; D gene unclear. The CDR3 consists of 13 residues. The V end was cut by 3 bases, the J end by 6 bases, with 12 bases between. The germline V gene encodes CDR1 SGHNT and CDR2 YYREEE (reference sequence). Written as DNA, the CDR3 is TGTGCCAGCAGCTGGGAGAGGGTCGATGGCTACACCTTC. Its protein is CASSWERVDGYTF.

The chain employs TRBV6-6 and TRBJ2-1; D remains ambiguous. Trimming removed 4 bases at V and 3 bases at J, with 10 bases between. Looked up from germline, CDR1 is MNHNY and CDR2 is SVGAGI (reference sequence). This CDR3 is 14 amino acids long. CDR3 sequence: CASSSGSYYNEQFF. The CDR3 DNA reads TGTGCCAGCAGTTCCGGTTCTTACTACAATGAGCAGTTCTTC.

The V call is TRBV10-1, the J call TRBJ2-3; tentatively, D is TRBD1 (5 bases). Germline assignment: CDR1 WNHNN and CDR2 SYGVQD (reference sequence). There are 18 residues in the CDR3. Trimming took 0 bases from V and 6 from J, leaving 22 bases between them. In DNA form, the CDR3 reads TGCGCCAGCAGTGAGTCGGAGTGTCGCAGGGCCCTCTTGGATACGCAGTATTTT. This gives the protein CASSESECRRALLDTQYF.

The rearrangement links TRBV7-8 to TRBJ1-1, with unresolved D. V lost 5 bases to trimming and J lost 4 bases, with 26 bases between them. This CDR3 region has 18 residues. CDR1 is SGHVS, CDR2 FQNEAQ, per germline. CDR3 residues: CASSHPNPVAGESTEAFF. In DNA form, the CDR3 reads TGTGCCAGCAGCCACCCAAACCCCGTGGCGGGCGAGAGCACTGAAGCTTTCTTT.

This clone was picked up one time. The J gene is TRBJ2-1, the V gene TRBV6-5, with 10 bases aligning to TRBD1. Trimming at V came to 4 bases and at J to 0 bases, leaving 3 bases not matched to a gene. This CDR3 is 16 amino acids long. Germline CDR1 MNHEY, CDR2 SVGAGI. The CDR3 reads CASSSRTGGSYNEQFF. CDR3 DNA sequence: TGTGCCAGCAGTTCTCGGACAGGGGGCTCCTACAATGAGCAGTTCTTC.

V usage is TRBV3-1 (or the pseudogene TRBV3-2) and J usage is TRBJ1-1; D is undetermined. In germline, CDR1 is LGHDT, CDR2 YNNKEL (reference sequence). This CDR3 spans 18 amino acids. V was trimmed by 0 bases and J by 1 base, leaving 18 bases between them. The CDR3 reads CASSQDLARTIENTEAFF. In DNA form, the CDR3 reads TGTGCCAGCAGCCAAGATCTGGCCAGGACTATCGAGAACACTGAAGCTTTCTTT.

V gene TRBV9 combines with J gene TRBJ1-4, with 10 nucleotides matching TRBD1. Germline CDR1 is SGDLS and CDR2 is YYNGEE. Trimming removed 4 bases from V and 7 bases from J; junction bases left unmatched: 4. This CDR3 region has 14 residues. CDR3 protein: CASSNRDRGEKLFF. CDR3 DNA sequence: TGTGCCAGCAGCAACCGGGACAGGGGTGAAAAACTGTTTTTT.

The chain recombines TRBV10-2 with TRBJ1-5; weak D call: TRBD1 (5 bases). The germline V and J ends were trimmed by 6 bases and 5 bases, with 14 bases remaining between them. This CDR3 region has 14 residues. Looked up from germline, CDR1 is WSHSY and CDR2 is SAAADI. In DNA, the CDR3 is TGCGCCAGCAGCGAGAGGGCAGGGTATCAGCCCCAGCATTTT. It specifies CASSERAGYQPQHF.

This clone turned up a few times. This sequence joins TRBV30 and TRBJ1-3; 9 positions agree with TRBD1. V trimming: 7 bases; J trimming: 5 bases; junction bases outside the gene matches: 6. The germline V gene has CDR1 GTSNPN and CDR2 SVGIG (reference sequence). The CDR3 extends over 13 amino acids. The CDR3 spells CAFSDRGRNTIYF. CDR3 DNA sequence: TGTGCCTTCTCGGACAGGGGAAGAAACACCATATATTTT. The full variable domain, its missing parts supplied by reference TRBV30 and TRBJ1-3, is SQTIHQWPATLVQPVGSPLSLECTVEGTSNPNLYWYRQAAGRGLQLLFYSVGIGQISSEVPQNLSASRPQDRQFILSSKKLLLSDSGFYLCAFSDRGRNTIYFGEGSWLTVV.

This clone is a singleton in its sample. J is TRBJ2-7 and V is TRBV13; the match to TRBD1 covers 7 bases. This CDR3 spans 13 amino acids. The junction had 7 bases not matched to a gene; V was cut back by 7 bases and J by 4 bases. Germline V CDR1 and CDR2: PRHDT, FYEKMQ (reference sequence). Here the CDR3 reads CASTKGQRYEQYF. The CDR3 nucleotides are TGTGCCAGCACGAAGGGACAGAGGTACGAGCAGTACTTC.

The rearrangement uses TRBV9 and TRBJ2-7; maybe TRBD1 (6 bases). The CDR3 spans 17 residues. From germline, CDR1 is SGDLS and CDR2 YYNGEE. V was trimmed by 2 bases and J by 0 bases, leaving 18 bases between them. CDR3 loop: CASSVFEGQDSSYEQYF. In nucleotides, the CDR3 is TGTGCCAGCAGCGTTTTCGAGGGGCAGGACAGCTCCTACGAGCAGTACTTC. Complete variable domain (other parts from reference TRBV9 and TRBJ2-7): DSGVTQTPKHLITATGQRVTLRCSPRSGDLSVYWYQQSLDQGLQFLIQYYNGEERAKGNILERFSAQQFPDLHSELNLSSLELGDSALYFCASSVFEGQDSSYEQYFGPGTRLTVT.

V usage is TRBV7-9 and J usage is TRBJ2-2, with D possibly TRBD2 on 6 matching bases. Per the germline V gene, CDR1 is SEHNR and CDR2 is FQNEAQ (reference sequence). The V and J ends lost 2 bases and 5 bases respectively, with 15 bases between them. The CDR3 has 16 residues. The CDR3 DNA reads TGTGCCAGCAGCTTACCTGTGGGGGAGGTTACCGGGGAGCTGTTTTTT. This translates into CASSLPVGEVTGELFF.

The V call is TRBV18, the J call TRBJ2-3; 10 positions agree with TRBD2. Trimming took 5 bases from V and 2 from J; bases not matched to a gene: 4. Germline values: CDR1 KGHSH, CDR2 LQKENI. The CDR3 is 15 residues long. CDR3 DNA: TGTGCCAGCTCAGATGGACTAGCGGTCACAGATACGCAGTATTTT. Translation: CASSDGLAVTDTQYF.

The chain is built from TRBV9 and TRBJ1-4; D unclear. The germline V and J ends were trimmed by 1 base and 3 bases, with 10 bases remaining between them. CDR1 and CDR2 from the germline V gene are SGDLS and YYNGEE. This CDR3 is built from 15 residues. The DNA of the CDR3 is TGTGCCAGCAGCGTAAGTGGCACCGCTAATGAAAAACTGTTTTTT. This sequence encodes CASSVSGTANEKLFF.

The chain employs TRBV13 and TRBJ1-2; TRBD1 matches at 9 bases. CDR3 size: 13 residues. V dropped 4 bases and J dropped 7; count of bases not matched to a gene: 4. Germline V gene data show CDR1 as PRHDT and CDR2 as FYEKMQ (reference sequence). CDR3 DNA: TGTGCCAGCAGCTCGGGGACAGGGCGTGGCTACACCTTC. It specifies CASSSGTGRGYTF. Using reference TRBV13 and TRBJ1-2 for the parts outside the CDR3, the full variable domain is AAGVIQSPRHLIKEKRETATLKCYPIPRHDTVYWYQQGPGQDPQFLISFYEKMQSDKGSIPDRFSAQQFSDYHSELNMSSLELGDSALYFCASSSGTGRGYTFGSGTRLTVV.

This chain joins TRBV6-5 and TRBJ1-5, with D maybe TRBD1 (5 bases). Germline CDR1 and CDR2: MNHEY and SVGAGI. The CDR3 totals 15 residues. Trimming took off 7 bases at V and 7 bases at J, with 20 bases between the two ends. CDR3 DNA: TGTGCCAGCATCAATCCAGGCGGGGGTGACCAGCCCCAGCATTTT. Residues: CASINPGGGDQPQHF.

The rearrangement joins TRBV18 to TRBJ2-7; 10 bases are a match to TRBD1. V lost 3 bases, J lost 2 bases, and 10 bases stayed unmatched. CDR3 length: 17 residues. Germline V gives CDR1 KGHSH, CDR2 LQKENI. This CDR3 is CASSPELGQGGAYEQYF. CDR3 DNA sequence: TGTGCCAGCTCACCCGAATTAGGACAGGGGGGAGCCTACGAGCAGTACTTC.

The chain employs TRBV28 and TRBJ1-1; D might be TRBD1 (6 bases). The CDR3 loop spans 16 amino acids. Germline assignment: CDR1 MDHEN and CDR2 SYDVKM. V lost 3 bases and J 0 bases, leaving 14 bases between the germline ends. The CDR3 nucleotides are TGTGCCAGCAGTTTCCCGACGGACAGTCTGAACACTGAAGCTTTCTTT. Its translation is CASSFPTDSLNTEAFF.

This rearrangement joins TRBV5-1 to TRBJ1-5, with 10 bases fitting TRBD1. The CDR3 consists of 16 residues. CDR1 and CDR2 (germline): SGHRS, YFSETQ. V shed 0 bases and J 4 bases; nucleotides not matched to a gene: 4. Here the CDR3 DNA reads TGCGCCAGCAGCTTGGGACAGGGGGCGCCGAATCAGCCCCAGCATTTT. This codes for CASSLGQGAPNQPQHF.

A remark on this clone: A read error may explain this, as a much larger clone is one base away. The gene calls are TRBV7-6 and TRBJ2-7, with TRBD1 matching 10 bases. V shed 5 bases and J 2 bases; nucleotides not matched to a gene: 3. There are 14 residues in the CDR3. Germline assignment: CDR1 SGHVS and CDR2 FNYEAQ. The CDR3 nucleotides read TGTGCCAGCAGCCCCGGGACAGGGGCCTACGAGCAGTACTTC. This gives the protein CASSPGTGAYEQYF.

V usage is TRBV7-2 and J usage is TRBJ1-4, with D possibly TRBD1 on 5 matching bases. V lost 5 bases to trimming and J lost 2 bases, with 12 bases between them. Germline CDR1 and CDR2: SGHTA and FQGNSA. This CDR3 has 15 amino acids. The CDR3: CASSRSGVTNEKLFF. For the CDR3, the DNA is TGTGCCAGCAGCAGGTCGGGGGTGACTAATGAAAAACTGTTTTTT.

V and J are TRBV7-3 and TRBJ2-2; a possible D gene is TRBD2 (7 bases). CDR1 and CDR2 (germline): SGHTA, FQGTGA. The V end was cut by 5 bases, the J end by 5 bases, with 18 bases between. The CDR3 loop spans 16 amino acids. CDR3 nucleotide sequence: TGTGCCAGCAGCCCCCGGGCGGGGGCGAGGACCGGGGAGCTGTTTTTT. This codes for CASSPRAGARTGELFF.

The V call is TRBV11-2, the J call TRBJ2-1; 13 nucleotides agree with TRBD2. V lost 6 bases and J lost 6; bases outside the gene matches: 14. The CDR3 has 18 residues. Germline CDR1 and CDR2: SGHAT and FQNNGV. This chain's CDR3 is CASRRTSGRAHFFNEQFF. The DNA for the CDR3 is TGTGCCAGCAGACGAACTAGCGGGAGGGCCCATTTTTTCAATGAGCAGTTCTTC.

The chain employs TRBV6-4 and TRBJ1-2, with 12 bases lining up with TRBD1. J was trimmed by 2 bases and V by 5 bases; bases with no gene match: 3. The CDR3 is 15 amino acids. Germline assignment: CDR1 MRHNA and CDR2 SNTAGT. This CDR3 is CASSRDRGLNYGYTF. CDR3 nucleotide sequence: TGTGCCAGCAGTAGGGACAGGGGGCTAAACTATGGCTACACCTTC.

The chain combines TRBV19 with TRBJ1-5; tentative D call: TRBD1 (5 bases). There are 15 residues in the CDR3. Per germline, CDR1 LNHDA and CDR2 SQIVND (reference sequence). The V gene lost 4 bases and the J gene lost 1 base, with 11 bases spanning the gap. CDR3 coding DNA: TGTGCCAGTAGTAGTAATGCAGGGAGCAATCAGCCCCAGCATTTT. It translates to CASSSNAGSNQPQHF.

CDR3 region: CASSDRYSEAFF. CDR3 bases: TGTGCCAGTAGCGACAGGTACTCTGAAGCTTTCTTT. The rearrangement links TRBV19 to TRBJ1-1, with a possible D match to TRBD1 (6 bases). Per germline, CDR1 LNHDA and CDR2 SQIVND (reference sequence). The CDR3 contains 12 residues. Trimming stripped 6 bases from V and 6 bases from J, with 11 bases between.